This T cell receptor beta chain was sequenced in a study of shared clonotypes between healthy human individuals. Whole-study findings and limits: The researchers took only blood, and tissue repertoires probably look different.

TCRdb's copy holds only in-frame clones and misses some; the assay was immunoSEQ multiplex PCR. This table has about 2 million clones, about 95% appearing once. Trimming removed 4 bases from V and 7 bases from J, with 11 bases in between. The CDR3 is 14 residues long. Germline V gene sequence: CDR1 MNHEY, CDR2 SMNVEV (reference sequence). Concerning this clone: Its antigen is unidentified.

Naive CD8 cells lacked CD45RO and underwent positive selection for CCR7, leaving out terminally differentiated effector memory CD45RA+ cells. Among the donors, all were Caucasian adults who lived in Nashville, Tennessee. This chain connects TRBV27 to TRBJ1-6; D gene ambiguous. What was sequenced was naive CD8+ T cells sorted from blood. The source of this sequence is a man aged 18 to 29 in good health. The DNA of the CDR3 is TGTGCCAGCAGTTGGAGGACGTTCAATTCACCCCTCCACTTT. This encodes CASSWRTFNSPLHF.